This TCR beta chain emerged from a study of blood T cell repertoires in COVID-19. The wider study: The United States, Italy and Spain were the sources of the acute and convalescent COVID-19 samples. T cells, B-cell-depleted T cells, or PBMCs supplied cDNA or gDNA.

Per the authors' pipeline: Reference gene primer amplification gave nucleated cell count estimates. Measured with immunoSEQ multiplex PCR; TCRdb has only the in-frame clones, and not every one. D and trimming come from the DNA, and the V and J calls and clone size come from that table. The sample has about 150,000 clones, roughly nine tenths seen once. J was trimmed by 15 bases and V by 2 bases; bases with no gene match: 10. CDR3 length: 13 amino acids. Germline lookup yields CDR1 SEHNR and CDR2 FQNEAQ (reference sequence). The sample taken for sequencing was peripheral blood. J is TRBJ2-1 and V is TRBV7-9; 7 nucleotides line up with TRBD2. This sequence was found in a man aged 50 to 59 with acute or convalescent COVID-19. The CDR3 here is CASSLMTSGELFF. Here the CDR3 DNA reads TGTGCCAGCAGCTTAATGACGAGCGGGGAACTGTTCTTC.